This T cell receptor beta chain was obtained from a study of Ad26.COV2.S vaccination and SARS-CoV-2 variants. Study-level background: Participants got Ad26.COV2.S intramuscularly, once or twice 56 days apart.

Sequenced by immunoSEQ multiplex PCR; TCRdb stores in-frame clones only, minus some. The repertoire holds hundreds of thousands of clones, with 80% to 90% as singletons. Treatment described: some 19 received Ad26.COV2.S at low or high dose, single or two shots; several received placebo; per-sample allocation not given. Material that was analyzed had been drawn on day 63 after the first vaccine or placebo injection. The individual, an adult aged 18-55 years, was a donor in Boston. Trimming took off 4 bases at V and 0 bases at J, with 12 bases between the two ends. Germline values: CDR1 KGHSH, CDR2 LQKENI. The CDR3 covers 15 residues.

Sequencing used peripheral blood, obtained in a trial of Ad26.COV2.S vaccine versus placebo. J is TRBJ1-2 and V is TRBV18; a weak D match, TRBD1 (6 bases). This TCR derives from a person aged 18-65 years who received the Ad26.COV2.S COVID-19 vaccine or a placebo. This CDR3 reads CASSLGTPANYGYTF. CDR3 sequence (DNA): TGTGCCAGCTCACTCGGGACACCGGCTAACTATGGCTACACCTTC.